This TCR beta chain is from a study of T cell responses to AZD1222 COVID-19 vaccine. The wider study: Combined were second doses at about 4 or about 12 weeks.

On this clone: Its specificity is unknown.

Study-wide findings and caveats: Every sample of the repertoires postdated the peak T cell response. Donor demographics were predominantly white British with a female majority; clonal diversity may be underestimated. The breadth and depth of Spike-specific TCRs increased once two AZD1222 doses had been given.

Sequencing used immunoSEQ multiplex PCR; TCRdb keeps in-frame clones, though not all of them. Here the sample spans about 78,000 clones, roughly four fifths being singletons. The V end lost 6 bases, the J end lost 3 bases, and 14 bases lay between the germline ends. Looked up from germline, CDR1 is MNHEY and CDR2 is SVGAGI. The CDR3 totals 14 residues. This sequence originates from an adult in good health. The chain employs TRBV6-5 and TRBJ1-1, with D perhaps matching TRBD1 (5 bases). The sequencing here drew on peripheral blood, taken on day 0 of AZD1222 vaccination. The CDR3 loop is CASSFGGWDTEAFF. As DNA, the CDR3 is TGTGCCAGCAGCTTCGGGGGGTGGGACACTGAAGCTTTCTTT.